These 18 T cell receptor beta chains were all obtained from the same sample, sequenced in a study of blood T cell repertoires in COVID-19. The table came from immunoSEQ multiplex PCR; TCRdb's copy has only in-frame clones and leaves some out. The repertoire consists of 35,000 to 50,000 clones, with roughly four fifths occurring once and the leading ten covering about 25%. The sequenced sample was peripheral blood. These receptors were taken from an older woman with acute or convalescent COVID-19.

This clone has a handful of counts. The J gene is TRBJ2-7, the V gene TRBV6-5; 10 bases fit TRBD1. This CDR3 region has 13 residues. Looked up from germline, CDR1 is MNHEY and CDR2 is SVGAGI. Trimming at V came to 10 bases and at J to 3 bases, leaving 6 bases not matched to a gene. As DNA, the CDR3 is TGTGCCATCCGACAGGGGGCAGGCTACGAGCAGTACTTC. This sequence encodes CAIRQGAGYEQYF.

This clone was found once. The chain combines TRBV9 with TRBJ1-4; D not certain. The V gene lost 0 bases and the J gene lost 3 bases, with 3 bases spanning the gap. The CDR3 contains 13 residues. In germline, CDR1 is SGDLS, CDR2 YYNGEE. The CDR3 coding sequence is TGTGCCAGCAGCGTAGCTGCTAATGAAAAACTGTTTTTT. Amino acids: CASSVAANEKLFF.

This clone was seen only a few times. J is TRBJ2-2 and V is TRBV24-1; 9 bases line up with TRBD2. Germline CDR1 and CDR2: KGHDR and SFDVKD. V lost 6 bases, J lost 3 bases, and 4 bases stayed unmatched. The CDR3 length is 15 residues. CDR3 sequence: CATSKRGADTGELFF. The CDR3 DNA is TGTGCCACCAGTAAGCGGGGGGCGGACACCGGGGAGCTGTTTTTT.

The chain combines TRBV5-1 with TRBJ1-2; 7 nucleotides agree with TRBD1. CDR1 and CDR2 (germline): SGHRS, YFSETQ. The junction had 10 bases not matched to a gene; V was cut back by 3 bases and J by 8 bases. This CDR3 comprises 14 residues. This CDR3 is CASSSTGASYGYTF. CDR3 sequence (DNA): TGCGCCAGCAGCTCAACAGGGGCGAGTTACGGCTACACCTTC.

The chain employs TRBV6-2 or TRBV6-3 and TRBJ2-7; 9 bases fit TRBD2. The V segment lost 4 bases and the J segment 3 bases; nucleotides outside the gene matches: 1. The germline V gene has CDR1 MNHEY and CDR2 SVGEGT. The CDR3 length is 13 residues. Written as DNA, the CDR3 is TGTGCCAGCAGTTTTAGCGGGGGCTACGAGCAGTACTTC. It codes for CASSFSGGYEQYF.

This clone has at least ten counts. The chain couples TRBV24-1 to TRBJ2-3, with 10 bases fitting TRBD2. V lost 6 bases and J lost 8; bases outside the gene matches: 7. In germline, CDR1 is KGHDR, CDR2 SFDVKD. The CDR3 spans 14 residues. The CDR3: CATSTSGALGTQYF. As DNA, the CDR3 is TGTGCCACCAGTACTAGCGGGGCCCTGGGTACGCAGTATTTT.

This chain links TRBV30 with TRBJ1-3; weak D call: TRBD1 (6 bases). V gave up 3 bases and J gave up 0 bases, with 15 bases separating them. The CDR3 loop spans 16 amino acids. The germline V gene encodes CDR1 GTSNPN and CDR2 SVGIG (reference sequence). For the CDR3, the DNA is TGTGCCTGGAGCCTAGGACAGCCGAGCTCTGGAAACACCATATATTTT. Its translation: CAWSLGQPSSGNTIYF. The whole variable domain, remainder taken from reference TRBV30 and TRBJ1-3, is SQTIHQWPATLVQPVGSPLSLECTVEGTSNPNLYWYRQAAGRGLQLLFYSVGIGQISSEVPQNLSASRPQDRQFILSSKKLLLSDSGFYLCAWSLGQPSSGNTIYFGEGSWLTVV.

This chain connects TRBV5-6 to TRBJ1-1, with a weak D call TRBD1 (6 bases). Trimming took off 0 bases at V and 0 bases at J, with 9 bases between the two ends. The germline V gene has CDR1 SGHDT and CDR2 YYEEEE. The CDR3 has 15 amino acids. The CDR3 spells CASSLAGVMNTEAFF. In DNA, the CDR3 is TGTGCCAGCAGCTTGGCAGGGGTCATGAACACTGAAGCTTTCTTT.

This chain joins TRBV3-1 (or the pseudogene TRBV3-2) and TRBJ2-1; TRBD2 matches at 7 bases. Trimming took 0 bases from V and 13 from J; bases not matched to a gene: 3. The CDR3 spans 12 residues. Germline values: CDR1 LGHDT, CDR2 YNNKEL (reference sequence). CDR3 protein: CASSQEETSQFF. In nucleotides, the CDR3 is TGTGCCAGCAGCCAAGAAGAGACTAGCCAGTTCTTC.

The chain has TRBV6-1 and TRBJ2-7; no definite D call. Germline assignment: CDR1 MNHNS and CDR2 SASEGT. The V end was cut by 2 bases, the J end by 5 bases, with 7 bases between. CDR3 size: 12 residues. CDR3 in amino acids: CASSEPSNEQYF. The CDR3 DNA follows: TGTGCCAGCAGTGAACCCAGTAACGAGCAGTACTTC.

The chain couples TRBV7-8 to TRBJ1-1, with 7 bases fitting TRBD1. Trimming cost V 5 bases and J 7 bases; bases outside gene matches: 7. Germline CDR1 SGHVS, CDR2 FQNEAQ. The CDR3 is 13 amino acids. CDR3: CASSTGTALEAFF. In nucleotides, the CDR3 is TGTGCCAGCAGCACGGGGACAGCCCTTGAAGCTTTCTTT.

This CDR3 is CASSYNQGGGYTF. In nucleotides, the CDR3 is TGTGCCAGCAGTTACAACCAGGGTGGAGGCTACACCTTC. V usage is TRBV6-6 and J usage is TRBJ1-2, with D perhaps TRBD1 (5 bases). Germline CDR1 is MNHNY and CDR2 is SVGAGI (reference sequence). The CDR3 is 13 residues long. The germline V and J ends were trimmed by 2 bases and 8 bases, with 12 bases remaining between them.

The chain has TRBV30 and TRBJ1-5, with 7 positions matching TRBD1. The trim removed 6 bases at V and 0 bases at J, leaving 2 bases unmatched. Germline CDR1 GTSNPN, CDR2 SVGIG (reference sequence). The CDR3 is made up of 13 amino acids. DNA of the CDR3: TGTGCCTGCCAGGGGGATAGCAATCAGCCCCAGCATTTT. Translation gives CACQGDSNQPQHF.

The chain employs TRBV6-5 and TRBJ2-7; no reliable D call. V lost 7 bases and J lost 2, with 12 bases in between. The CDR3 totals 13 residues. Germline V gene sequence: CDR1 MNHEY, CDR2 SVGAGI. The CDR3 coding sequence is TGTGCCAGCACGAAGCCCGCGACCTACGAGCAGTACTTC. Amino acids: CASTKPATYEQYF.

This chain connects TRBV18 to TRBJ1-1, with D perhaps TRBD1 (6 bases). Trimming shortened V by 6 bases and J by 1 base, and 12 bases separated the two germline ends. The CDR3 contains 14 residues. The germline V gene has CDR1 KGHSH and CDR2 LQKENI. CDR3 protein: CASSLDSSNTEAFF. CDR3 nucleotide sequence: TGTGCCAGCTCTCTGGACAGCTCGAACACTGAAGCTTTCTTT.

This chain joins TRBV18 and TRBJ2-1, with 8 bases that match TRBD1. V lost 2 bases and J lost 7; bases outside the gene matches: 19. Germline lookup yields CDR1 KGHSH and CDR2 LQKENI. The CDR3 contains 19 residues. The CDR3 reads CASSPSSPLGQGSRNEQFF. CDR3 sequence (DNA): TGTGCCAGCTCACCATCCTCCCCACTTGGACAGGGAAGTAGGAATGAGCAGTTCTTC. Full variable domain (rest looked up from reference TRBV18 and TRBJ2-1): NAGVMQNPRHLVRRRGQEARLRCSPMKGHSHVYWYRQLPEEGLKFMVYLQKENIIDESGMPKERFSAEFPKEGPSILRIQQVVRGDSAAYFCASSPSSPLGQGSRNEQFFGPGTRLTVL.

V usage is TRBV5-8 and J usage is TRBJ2-7; D not certain. Trimming cost V 2 bases and J 6 bases, with 9 bases left between them. The CDR3 runs to 12 residues. Germline V gene lookup returns CDR1 SGHTS and CDR2 YDEGEE. CDR3 sequence reads: CASSLGRGEQYF. The CDR3 nucleotides are TGTGCCAGCAGCTTAGGCCGCGGCGAGCAGTACTTC.

J is TRBJ1-1 and V is TRBV12-3 or TRBV12-4; possible D gene TRBD1, 5 bases. The CDR3 extends over 13 amino acids. The germline V and J ends were trimmed by 4 bases and 1 base, with 7 bases remaining between them. The CDR3 DNA reads as TGTGCCAGCAGTTCTACAGGGAACACTGAAGCTTTCTTT. As protein: CASSSTGNTEAFF.